This TCR beta chain was sequenced for a study of vaccination effects on CD4 cells after COVID-19. About the research overall: Subjects were given two BNT162b2 or mRNA-1273 vaccine doses. Broader study findings: Healthy vaccinees showed cross-reactivity with common cold coronaviruses in only 1 of 255 vaccine-induced clones. Clones induced by infection and by vaccine showed marked clonal contraction late after vaccination.

The CDR3 runs to 16 residues. Trimming at V came to 4 bases and at J to 3 bases, leaving 8 bases not matched to a gene. Germline values: CDR1 SGHRS, CDR2 YFSETQ. About this clone itself: Its target is not known.

With the ViraFEST assay, the study expanded antigen-specific CD4+ T cells using viral peptide pools, then sequenced them. When around nine days of culture had elapsed, CD4+ T cells were isolated. Each vaccine recipient was nucleocapsid antibody negative and had no prior SARS-CoV-2 infection. TCRdb keeps only in-frame clones here, not all; method: immunoSEQ multiplex PCR. Counted here are about 20,000 clones, over 65% occurring once; the ten biggest clones make up roughly a tenth. The rearrangement uses TRBV5-1 and TRBJ2-3; TRBD2 matches at 10 bases. The sequences come from CD4+ T cells from PBMCs cultured with HCoV-NL63 spike peptides, collected before COVID-19 vaccination. This receptor was taken from a human donor who received a COVID-19 vaccine. The CDR3 protein is CASSPTALAGTDTQYF. As DNA, the CDR3 is TGCGCCAGCAGCCCTACCGCACTAGCGGGGACAGATACGCAGTATTTT. The whole variable domain, filled in from reference TRBV5-1 and TRBJ2-3, reads KAGVTQTPRYLIKTRGQQVTLSCSPISGHRSVSWYQQTPGQGLQFLFEYFSETQRNKGNFPGRFSGRQFSNSRSEMNVSTLELGDSALYLCASSPTALAGTDTQYFGPGTRLTVL.